These T cell receptor beta chains were read from a single sample in a study of technical replicates of blood from a handful of donors. Produced via immunoSEQ multiplex PCR; TCRdb's table is partial and in-frame only. The sample includes approximately 73,000 clones, 95% to 98% of them seen just once. Sequencing was carried out using T cells isolated from PBMCs. These receptors originate from a human donor in good health. Both conserved end residues are part of each CDR3. The D gene is left open where the match is weak.

CDR3: CASSFGTAHTEAFF; J: TRBJ1-1; D: TRBD1; length: 14; V: TRBV7-3
CDR3: CASSVVGVETQYF; J: TRBJ2-5; D: NA; length: 13; V: TRBV9
CDR3: CASSSRTSEQFF; J: TRBJ2-1; D: NA; length: 12; V: TRBV7-8
CDR3: CASSTSAQETQYF; J: TRBJ2-5; D: NA; length: 13; V: TRBV19
CDR3: CASSEQGAQETQYF; J: TRBJ2-5; D: TRBD1; length: 14; V: TRBV6-5
CDR3: CASSHLAGEHNEQFF; J: TRBJ2-1; D: TRBD2; length: 15; V: TRBV4-3
CDR3: CASSPGLLHQPQHF; J: TRBJ1-5; D: NA; length: 14; V: TRBV6-6
CDR3: CASSENRENQPQHF; J: TRBJ1-5; D: NA; length: 14; V: TRBV25-1
CDR3: CASEKLGGLNTEAFF; J: TRBJ1-1; D: TRBD1; length: 15; V: TRBV28
CDR3: CASSYQGRGGEKLFF; J: TRBJ1-4; D: NA; length: 15; V: TRBV6-5
CDR3: CASSYRGTSTDTQYF; J: TRBJ2-3; D: TRBD1; length: 15; V: TRBV13
CDR3: CASSEEGAWGGYTF; J: TRBJ1-2; D: TRBD1; length: 14; V: TRBV6-1
CDR3: CASSLAGLDPGELFF; J: TRBJ2-2; D: TRBD2; length: 15; V: TRBV6-5
CDR3: CASSVVVSGPTDTQYF; J: TRBJ2-3; D: NA; length: 16; V: TRBV9
CDR3: CASSPIAGGGHNEQFF; J: TRBJ2-1; D: TRBD2; length: 16; V: TRBV7-2
CDR3: CASSPMGQGAHEQYF; J: TRBJ2-7; D: TRBD1; length: 15; V: TRBV11-3
CDR3: CASSSGGREGPRWQFF; J: TRBJ2-1; D: TRBD2; length: 16; V: TRBV19
CDR3: CASSPGTGGNQPQHF; J: TRBJ1-5; D: TRBD1; length: 15; V: TRBV11-3
CDR3: CASSPAGTGPQETQYF; J: TRBJ2-5; D: TRBD1; length: 16; V: TRBV7-6
CDR3: CSARGGDEQFF; J: TRBJ2-1; D: NA; length: 11; V: TRBV20-1
CDR3: CASSPQTSGLYNEQFF; J: TRBJ2-1; D: TRBD2; length: 16; V: TRBV5-1
CDR3: CASAETGLNTEAFF; J: TRBJ1-1; D: TRBD1; length: 14; V: TRBV18
CDR3: CASSIRAQKLFF; J: TRBJ1-4; D: NA; length: 12; V: TRBV19
CDR3: CASSRGWGGTEAFF; J: TRBJ1-1; D: NA; length: 14; V: TRBV5-8
CDR3: CASSPDRVSTEAFF; J: TRBJ1-1; D: TRBD1; length: 14; V: TRBV6-5